This entry features one T cell receptor (beta chain) sequence. No antigen is known for it. Unique molecular identifiers were built into the TCR beta cDNA libraries. TCRdb re-derived calls from the PCR reads in MiXCR, one entry per CDR3 protein. Among approximately 660,000 distinct CDR3 sequences listed, 55% to 60% were seen once. This specimen comes from a study of post-analysis software for immune sequencing data. General study points: Strong co-clustering by F measure linked samples that shared a preparation batch. For normalized Chao1 diversity, multiple sclerosis patients scored significantly lower than controls did. Five TRBV segments, including TRBV5-6, TRBV5-1 and TRBV20-1, were more frequent in patients than controls.

This CDR3 comprises 16 residues. J was trimmed by 4 bases and V by 3 bases; bases with no gene match: 8. Germline CDR1 MNHNS, CDR2 SASEGT. Sequencing was carried out using blood. The receptor was isolated from a girl aged 2 to 10 with multiple sclerosis. The chain links TRBV6-1 to TRBJ2-1, with 8 bases identical to TRBD1. In DNA form, the CDR3 reads TGTGCCAGCAGTGATCGGAGGACAGGGCTGTACAATGAGCAGTTCTTC. Translation: CASSDRRTGLYNEQFF.